Following are 2 T cell receptor beta chains from one sample sequenced in a study of cytotoxic CD8 clonotypes in ibrutinib-treated CLL. Generated by immunoSEQ multiplex PCR, the TCRdb table keeps only in-frame clones and is missing some. The top ten hold 35% to 40% of the sample, which has 100,000 or so clones, roughly 57% seen once. Sequenced material: PBMCs, taken after 24 months of ibrutinib treatment. These receptors came from a human donor with chronic lymphocytic leukemia.

This clone was seen a few times. The V gene is TRBV18, the J gene TRBJ2-7; the match to TRBD1 covers 7 bases. The CDR3 has 15 residues. Trimming cost V 3 bases and J 4 bases; bases outside gene matches: 9. Per the germline V gene, CDR1 is KGHSH and CDR2 is LQKENI. The CDR3 region has the DNA TGTGCCAGCTCACCCCAACACGGACAGGATTACGAGCAGTACTTC. Its protein product is CASSPQHGQDYEQYF.

The rearrangement uses TRBV5-1 and TRBJ2-5; D might be TRBD1 or TRBD2, each matching 6 bases. The germline CDR1 and CDR2 sequences are SGHRS and YFSETQ. V was trimmed by 3 bases and J by 5 bases, leaving 20 bases between them. There are 16 residues in the CDR3. CDR3 region: CASSSTATGARETQYF. In DNA form, the CDR3 reads TGCGCCAGCAGCTCCACCGCGACGGGGGCTAGGGAGACCCAGTACTTC.